Many counts were recorded for the clone carrying this TCR beta chain. What it binds is not known. This may be a read error, as it is one base from a much larger clone. The data were taken from a study of Graves' ophthalmopathy and Graves' hyperthyroidism. Findings and caveats of the study: Cross-validated, the 13-signature model showed 87.88%/81.08% sensitivity/specificity, and 80%/75% in the test set. Appearing in blood as well were most expanded thyroid clonotypes above 0.001 frequency. This model predicted ophthalmopathy progression (sensitivity approximately 68%, specificity around 72%).

The germline V gene has CDR1 SGHVS and CDR2 FQNEAQ. This CDR3 is 8 amino acids long. TCR beta CDR3 regions were amplified from RNA transcripts. HTBI primers served in a first-round RT-PCR, which a second-round multiplex PCR followed. One entry per CDR3 protein, called by TCRdb with MiXCR from the multiplex PCR reads. The sample includes around 1,000,000 distinct CDR3 sequences, 35% to 45% of them seen just once. The specimen sequenced was peripheral blood or thyroid tissue (not recorded which). The source is an adult man with Graves' hyperthyroidism. The chain couples TRBV7-8 to TRBJ2-5; D is unresolved. The CDR3 nucleotides read TGTGCCAGCAGCTTCAGGCACTTC. It translates to CASSFRHF. Full variable domain (remainder filled in from reference TRBV7-8 and TRBJ2-5): GAGVSQSPRYKVAKRGQDVALRCDPISGHVSLFWYQQALGQGPEFLTYFQNEAQLDKSGLPSDRFFAERPEGSVSTLKIQRTQQEDSAVYLCASSFRHFGPGTRLLVL.